A selection of T cell receptor beta chains follows, all from one sample in a study of beta chain features in type 1 diabetes. Here immunoSEQ multiplex PCR was the method, and the copy in TCRdb shows in-frame clones only, minus some. The sample gives approximately 380,000 clones, around 16% of which show up once; about 0.02% is in the top ten. Sequences were obtained from naive CD4+ T cells from blood. The receptor source for this set is a woman under 30 in good health. The CDR3 runs from the conserved cysteine through the conserved F or W. A D gene is named only where the DNA matches it firmly. The size field is filled for only some rows; it gives once, few, many or a size class.

TRBD2 TRBJ2-2 TRBV29-1 NA TGCAGCGGAAGGGATAGCGGGAGGGCGAACACCGGGGAGCTGTTTTTT CSGRDSGRANTGELFF
TRBD2 TRBJ2-1 TRBV2 few TGTGCCAGCAGTGAAGCGCGGCTAGCGGGAATAGATGAGCAGTTCTTC CASSEARLAGIDEQFF
NA TRBJ2-7 TRBV5-6 NA TGTGCCAGCAGCCAAGGACAGAGACACGAGCAGTACTTC CASSQGQRHEQYF
NA TRBJ1-5 TRBV30 few TGTGCCTGGAGTGACCGGGGGAGCAATCAGCCCCAGCATTTT CAWSDRGSNQPQHF
TRBD2 TRBJ2-1 TRBV5-1 NA TGCGCCAGCAGCTTGACGGGACTAGCGGGTAATGAGCAGTTCTTC CASSLTGLAGNEQFF
TRBD1 TRBJ2-5 TRBV18 few TGTGCCAGCTCACGAGGACAGGGACAAGAGACCCAGTACTTC CASSRGQGQETQYF
NA TRBJ1-1 TRBV7-3 few TGTGCCAGCAGCCGCCGGGGGAACACTGAAGCTTTCTTT CASSRRGNTEAFF
NA TRBJ2-5 TRBV7-2 few TGTGCCAGCAGCTCACTGGAGACCCAGTACTTC CASSSLETQYF
TRBD1 TRBJ2-7 TRBV13 few TGTGCCAGCAGCAGGGACAGGGGCGAGCAGTACTTC CASSRDRGEQYF
TRBD1 TRBJ2-3 TRBV29-1 NA TGCAGCGATAAGGACAGGGGTAGCACAGATACGCAGTATTTT CSDKDRGSTDTQYF
TRBD1 TRBJ1-2 TRBV15 NA TGTGCCACCAGCAGGGAACAGGGGGCTGGCTACACCTTC CATSREQGAGYTF
NA TRBJ2-6 TRBV7-3 few TGTGCCAGCAGCTTAAGCTTGGGGGCAGGTGGGGCCAACGTCCTGACTTTC CASSLSLGAGGANVLTF
TRBD1 TRBJ2-1 TRBV27 NA TGTGCCAGCAGTCCCAGGACAGGGGTCGATGAGCAGTTCTTC CASSPRTGVDEQFF
TRBD1 TRBJ2-7 TRBV7-9 few TGTGCCAGCAGCCTTACAGGGGGCTCCTACGAGCAGTACTTC CASSLTGGSYEQYF
NA TRBJ2-7 TRBV29-1 few TGCAGCGTTGCGGGAGTCTACGAGCAGTACTTC CSVAGVYEQYF
TRBD1 TRBJ1-2 TRBV29-1 few TGCAGCGCTAGACAGGGGGGTAGGGATGGCTACACCTTC CSARQGGRDGYTF
NA TRBJ1-1 TRBV29-1 few TGCAGCGTTGAGGGGCAGGGTATCACTGAAGCTTTCTTT CSVEGQGITEAFF
TRBD2 TRBJ2-7 TRBV7-8 NA TGTGCCAGCAGACGCGCGGGAGACTACGAGCAGTACTTC CASRRAGDYEQYF
TRBD1 TRBJ1-1 TRBV28 few TGTGCCAGCAGTTCTCAGGGGGCGAACACTGAAGCTTTCTTT CASSSQGANTEAFF
TRBD2 TRBJ2-5 TRBV6-6 NA TGTGCCAGCAGTCCGGGAGGCGAGACCCAGTACTTC CASSPGGETQYF
NA TRBJ2-3 TRBV7-3 NA TGTGCCAGCAGCCCCCGGACAGTAGATACGCAGTATTTT CASSPRTVDTQYF
NA TRBJ1-5 TRBV10-3 NA TGTGCCATCAGTGGCGGGGGCCGGAATCAGCCCCAGCATTTT CAISGGGRNQPQHF
NA TRBJ1-1 TRBV2 NA TGTGCCAGCAGGGCCCAGGGGATGAACACTGAAGCTTTCTTT CASRAQGMNTEAFF
TRBD2 TRBJ2-3 TRBV18 few TGTGCCAGCTCACTCAGGACTAGCGGAGCCACAGATACGCAGTATTTT CASSLRTSGATDTQYF
TRBD1 TRBJ2-6 TRBV10-3 NA TGTGCCAGCACAGGGGGTTTCTCTGGGGCCAACGTCCTGACTTTC CASTGGFSGANVLTF
TRBD1 TRBJ1-1 TRBV4-3 few TGCGCCAGCAGCCAAGATCTCTTTGTATGGGACAGGGGAGTGAACACTGAAGCTTTCTTT CASSQDLFVWDRGVNTEAFF
NA TRBJ1-1 TRBV7-8 few TGTGCCAGCAGCCGTCCACAGGGAAGCACTGAAGCTTTCTTT CASSRPQGSTEAFF
TRBD2 TRBJ2-5 TRBV30 NA TGTGCCTGGAGGGGAGGGCGAGAGACCCAGTACTTC CAWRGGRETQYF
NA TRBJ2-5 TRBV19 few TGTGCCAGTAGTTCACTACAGGGAGGGGAGACCCAGTACTTC CASSSLQGGETQYF
NA TRBJ2-7 TRBV7-9 NA TGTGCCAGCAGCTTAGCTGTAGGAACTACCTACGAGCAGTACTTC CASSLAVGTTYEQYF
NA TRBJ2-7 TRBV7-3 NA TGTGCCAGCAGCAAGACCGGGACTCCGAGCATCTACGAGCAGTACTTC CASSKTGTPSIYEQYF
NA TRBJ1-5 TRBV28 once TGTGCCAGCAGTTTATCAGGGGATAGCAATCAGCCCCAGCATTTT CASSLSGDSNQPQHF
NA TRBJ1-2 TRBV7-9 few TGTGCCAGCAGCCTGGGGGCTGGCTACACCTTC CASSLGAGYTF